This TCR beta chain was identified during a study of siplizumab effects on memory and regulatory T cells. Worth noting for this clone: Its antigen is undetermined.

The CDR3 has 12 residues. The V gene lost 5 bases and the J gene lost 6 bases, with 12 bases spanning the gap. Germline assignment: CDR1 SGHRS and CDR2 YFSETQ. Generated by immunoSEQ multiplex PCR, the TCRdb table keeps only in-frame clones and is missing some. This sample yields over 80,000 clones, of which around 94% are seen a single time; 1% to 1.5% belongs to the top ten. Study-wide findings and caveats: Confirmation was lacking for the suppressive function of proliferating Tregs derived from siplizumab cultures. Unstimulated subset assignment was obtained for only a minor fraction of alloreactive clones.

The sequence came from a human donor in good health. The sample comprised non-Treg CD4+ T cells sorted from blood. The V gene is TRBV5-1, the J gene TRBJ2-7; D not certain. CDR3 protein: CASSLINSEQYF. CDR3 sequence (DNA): TGCGCCAGCAGTTTGATTAACTCCGAGCAGTACTTC.